This T cell receptor beta chain was sequenced during a study of cytomegalovirus exposure and HLA in healthy donors. Study-level findings and limits: Earlier findings revealed that most TCR beta V segments proved productive either about 87% or about 30% of the time. In a later analysis, a missense DCLRE1C variant was linked to TCR beta V- and J-gene trimming. Common viral pathogens (according to a later analysis) appeared linked to several of the most significant clusters.

A remark on this clone: Antigen specificity is unknown.

This PCR relied on a set of 60 Vbeta primers and 13 Jbeta primers. Repertoires were generated with immunoSEQ multiplex PCR, while TCRdb's copy carries only in-frame clones and drops some. The repertoire consists of 90,000 to 100,000 clones, with approximately 80% occurring once and the leading ten covering roughly 7.7%. This CDR3 spans 15 amino acids. Trimming cost V 5 bases and J 1 base, with 17 bases left between them. The germline V gene has CDR1 GTSNPN and CDR2 SVGIG (reference sequence). The genes are TRBV30 and TRBJ1-2, with D perhaps matching TRBD1 (5 bases). Sequencing was done on a sample of PBMCs. This sequence originates from a female donor in good health and CMV-seronegative. CDR3 bases: TGTGCCTGGGGAGCGGGGGACCCCTATAACTATGGCTACACCTTC. Amino acid sequence: CAWGAGDPYNYGYTF.